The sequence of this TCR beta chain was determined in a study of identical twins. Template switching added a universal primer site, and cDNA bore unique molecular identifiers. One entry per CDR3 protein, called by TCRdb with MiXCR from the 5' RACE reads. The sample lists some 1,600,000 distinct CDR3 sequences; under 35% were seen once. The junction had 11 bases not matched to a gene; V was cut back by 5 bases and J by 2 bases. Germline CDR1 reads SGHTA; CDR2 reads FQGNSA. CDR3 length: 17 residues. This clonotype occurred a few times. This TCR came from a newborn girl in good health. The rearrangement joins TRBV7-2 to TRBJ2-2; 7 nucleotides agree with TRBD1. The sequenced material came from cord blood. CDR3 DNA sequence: TGTGCCAGCAGCAAAGCATTGACAGGGAGTAACACCGGGGAGCTGTTTTTT. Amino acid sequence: CASSKALTGSNTGELFF.